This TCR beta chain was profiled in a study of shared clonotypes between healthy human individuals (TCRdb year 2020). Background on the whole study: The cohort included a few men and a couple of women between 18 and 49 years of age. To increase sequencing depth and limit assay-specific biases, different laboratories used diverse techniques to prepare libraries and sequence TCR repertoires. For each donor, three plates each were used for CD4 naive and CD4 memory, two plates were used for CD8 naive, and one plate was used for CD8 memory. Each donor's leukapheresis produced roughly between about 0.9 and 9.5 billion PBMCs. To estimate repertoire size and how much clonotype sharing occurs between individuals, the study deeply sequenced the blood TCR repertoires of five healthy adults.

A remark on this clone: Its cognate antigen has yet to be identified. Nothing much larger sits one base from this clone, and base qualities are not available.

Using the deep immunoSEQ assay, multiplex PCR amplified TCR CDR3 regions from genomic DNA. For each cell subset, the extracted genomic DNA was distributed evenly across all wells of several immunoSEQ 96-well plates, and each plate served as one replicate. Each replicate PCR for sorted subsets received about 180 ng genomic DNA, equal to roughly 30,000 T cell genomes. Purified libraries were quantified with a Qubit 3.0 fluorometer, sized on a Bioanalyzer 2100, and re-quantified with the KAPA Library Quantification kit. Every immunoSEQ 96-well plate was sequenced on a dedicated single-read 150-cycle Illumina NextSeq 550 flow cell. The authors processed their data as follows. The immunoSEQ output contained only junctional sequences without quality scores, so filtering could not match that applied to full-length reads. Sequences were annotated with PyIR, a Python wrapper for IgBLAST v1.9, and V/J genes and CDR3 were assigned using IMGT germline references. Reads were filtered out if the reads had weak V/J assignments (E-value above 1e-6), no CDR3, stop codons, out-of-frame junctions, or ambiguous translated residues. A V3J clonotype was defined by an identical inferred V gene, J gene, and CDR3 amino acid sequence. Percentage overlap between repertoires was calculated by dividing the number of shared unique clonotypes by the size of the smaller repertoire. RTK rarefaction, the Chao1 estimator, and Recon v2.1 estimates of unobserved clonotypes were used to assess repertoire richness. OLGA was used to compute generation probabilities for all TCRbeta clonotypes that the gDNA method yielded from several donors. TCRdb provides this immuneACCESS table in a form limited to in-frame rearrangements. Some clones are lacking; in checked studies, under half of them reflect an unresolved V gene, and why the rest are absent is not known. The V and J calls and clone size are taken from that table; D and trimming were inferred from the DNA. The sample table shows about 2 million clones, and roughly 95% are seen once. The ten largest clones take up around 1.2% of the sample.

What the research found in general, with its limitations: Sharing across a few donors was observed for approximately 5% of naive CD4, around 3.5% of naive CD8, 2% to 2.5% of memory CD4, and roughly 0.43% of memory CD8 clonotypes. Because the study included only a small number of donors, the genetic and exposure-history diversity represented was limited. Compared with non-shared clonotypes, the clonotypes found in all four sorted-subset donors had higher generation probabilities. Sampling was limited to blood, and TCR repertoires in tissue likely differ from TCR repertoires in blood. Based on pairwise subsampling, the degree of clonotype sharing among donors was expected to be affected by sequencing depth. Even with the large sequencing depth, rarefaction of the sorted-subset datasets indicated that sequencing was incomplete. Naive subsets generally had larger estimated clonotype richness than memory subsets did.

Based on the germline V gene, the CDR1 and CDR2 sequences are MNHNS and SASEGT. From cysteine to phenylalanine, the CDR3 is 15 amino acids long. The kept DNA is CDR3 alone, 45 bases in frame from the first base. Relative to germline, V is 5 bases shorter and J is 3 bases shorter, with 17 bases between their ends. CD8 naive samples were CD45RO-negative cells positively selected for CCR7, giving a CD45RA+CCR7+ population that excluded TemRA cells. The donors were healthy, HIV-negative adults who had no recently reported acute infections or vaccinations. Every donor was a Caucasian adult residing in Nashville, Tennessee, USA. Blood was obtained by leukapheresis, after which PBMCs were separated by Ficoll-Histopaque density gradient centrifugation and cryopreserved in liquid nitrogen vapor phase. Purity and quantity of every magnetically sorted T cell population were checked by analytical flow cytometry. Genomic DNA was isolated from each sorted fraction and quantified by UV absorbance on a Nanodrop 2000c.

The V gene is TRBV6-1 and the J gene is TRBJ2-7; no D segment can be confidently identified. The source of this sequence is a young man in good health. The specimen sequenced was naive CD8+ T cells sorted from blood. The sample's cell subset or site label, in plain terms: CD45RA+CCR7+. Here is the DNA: TGTGCCAGCAGTTCGCCTGCGGAGACTCGCTACGAGCAGTACTTC. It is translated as CASSSPAETRYEQYF.